This is a list of T cell receptor beta chains from one sample in a study of T-cell reconstitution after alpha-beta-depleted transplantation in children. One entry per CDR3 protein results from TCRdb running MiXCR on the PCR reads. The profile shows roughly 310,000 distinct CDR3 sequences, 23% of them singletons. The specimen comprised PBMCs, mostly from graft donor cells, sampled 180 days after TCRalphabeta/CD19-depleted stem cell transplant. Receptors were obtained from a male patient aged 10-17 years who had a stem cell transplant for acute lymphoblastic leukemia, so the T cells may come from the graft donor. The CDR3 runs from the conserved cysteine through the conserved F or W. Fields, in order: D gene, V gene, J gene, clone size, CDR3 protein, CDR3 DNA. The D gene is left open where the match is weak. The size of a clone is reported for some rows only, either as once, few or many, or as a class for expanded clones.

>NA|TRBV6-5|TRBJ2-2|NA
CASSYIRAVGELFF
TGTGCCAGCAGTTACATCAGGGCAGTCGGGGAGCTGTTTTTT
>TRBD1|TRBV12-3/TRBV12-4|TRBJ2-1|NA
CASSTWTGSYNEQFF
TGTGCCAGCAGTACATGGACAGGGTCCTACAATGAGCAGTTCTTC
>NA|TRBV5-1|TRBJ1-2|NA
CASRESMTVPGYTF
TGCGCCAGCAGAGAGAGTATGACCGTACCGGGCTACACCTTC
>NA|TRBV11-2|TRBJ1-1|few
CASSPGPAEAFF
TGTGCCAGCAGCCCTGGGCCGGCCGAAGCTTTCTTT
>TRBD2|TRBV4-1|TRBJ2-7|NA
CASSPGPGLVYEQYF
TGCGCCAGCAGCCCCGGACCGGGACTAGTCTACGAGCAGTACTTC
>NA|TRBV10-3|TRBJ1-2|NA
CAISGPPTLNYGYTF
TGTGCCATCAGTGGGCCCCCTACGTTAAACTATGGCTACACCTTC
>TRBD1|TRBV18|TRBJ1-5|NA
CASSFRQGGNQPQHF
TGTGCCAGCTCATTTAGACAGGGGGGCAATCAGCCCCAGCATTTT
>NA|TRBV9|TRBJ1-1|NA
CASSHPKTTASEAFF
TGTGCCAGCAGCCACCCTAAAACGACAGCCTCTGAAGCTTTCTTT
>TRBD1|TRBV12-3/TRBV12-4|TRBJ2-7|few
CASSLRGSGTGYEQYF
TGTGCCAGCAGTTTAAGGGGCTCCGGGACAGGCTACGAGCAGTACTTC
>NA|TRBV5-1|TRBJ2-1|many
CASSFLTTHNEQFF
TGCGCCAGCAGCTTCTTGACGACCCACAATGAGCAGTTCTTC
>TRBD2|TRBV20-1|TRBJ2-2|few
CSARVASGRSGTGELFF
TGCAGTGCTAGAGTCGCTAGCGGGAGGAGTGGCACCGGGGAGCTGTTTTTT
>TRBD1|TRBV25-1|TRBJ2-7|NA
CASREDRGPYEQYF
TGTGCCAGCAGGGAAGACAGGGGGCCCTACGAGCAGTACTTC
>NA|TRBV10-3|TRBJ2-7|many
CAISPGRSSYEQYF
TGTGCCATCAGTCCGGGACGGAGCTCCTACGAGCAGTACTTC
>NA|TRBV6-1|TRBJ2-7|NA
CASAAGTSYEQYF
TGTGCCAGCGCCGCCGGGACCTCCTACGAGCAGTACTTC
>NA|TRBV24-1|TRBJ2-2|NA
CATSDFYEDGRASGELFF
TGTGCCACCAGTGATTTTTATGAAGACGGGAGAGCATCGGGGGAGCTGTTTTTT
>TRBD1|TRBV5-1|TRBJ2-3|few
CASSPRTGRGTDTQYF
TGCGCCAGCAGCCCCCGGACAGGCCGCGGCACAGATACGCAGTATTTT
>NA|TRBV2|TRBJ2-1|few
CASKGHVGYNEQFF
TGTGCCAGCAAAGGCCATGTAGGGTACAATGAGCAGTTCTTC
>NA|TRBV5-1|TRBJ2-1|NA
CASSFGERESGNEQFF
TGCGCCAGCAGCTTCGGGGAACGGGAATCAGGCAATGAGCAGTTCTTC
>NA|TRBV6-5|TRBJ1-6|few
CASKGNSPLHF
TGTGCCAGCAAAGGCAATTCACCCCTCCACTTT
>NA|TRBV12-3/TRBV12-4|TRBJ2-7|few
CASSWSSYEQYF
TGTGCCAGCAGTTGGTCGTCCTACGAGCAGTACTTC
>TRBD2|TRBV7-6|TRBJ2-7|NA
CASSGTRMGYEQYF
TGTGCCAGCAGCGGGACTAGGATGGGCTACGAGCAGTACTTC
>NA|TRBV5-1|TRBJ2-7|NA
CASYLQDGSYEQYF
TGCGCCAGTTATTTACAGGACGGCTCCTACGAGCAGTACTTC
>TRBD1|TRBV7-3|TRBJ2-3|few
CASSLGQGAPYF
TGTGCCAGCAGCCTGGGACAGGGGGCGCCGTATTTT
>NA|TRBV29-1|TRBJ2-1|few
CSVEDTEPRLYNEQFF
TGCAGCGTTGAAGATACCGAACCTAGACTTTACAATGAGCAGTTCTTC
>TRBD2|TRBV9|TRBJ2-7|NA
CASSAHGLAGTYEQYF
TGTGCCAGCAGCGCGCACGGACTAGCGGGGACCTACGAGCAGTACTTC
>NA|TRBV12-3/TRBV12-4|TRBJ2-1|NA
CASSSNGLPVDEQFF
TGTGCCAGCAGTTCCAACGGACTCCCGGTGGATGAGCAGTTCTTC
>TRBD2|TRBV12-5|TRBJ2-7|few
CASGSSGRNYEQYF
TGTGCTAGTGGTTCTAGCGGGAGAAACTACGAGCAGTACTTC
>TRBD1|TRBV27|TRBJ2-5|many
CASSFRRSGGLETQYF
TGTGCCAGCAGTTTTCGCCGGTCAGGGGGCCTGGAGACCCAGTACTTC
>NA|TRBV7-8|TRBJ2-2|few
CASSRRTAYTGELFF
TGTGCCAGCAGCCGAAGGACTGCATACACCGGGGAGCTGTTTTTT
>NA|TRBV29-1|TRBJ2-5|many
CSVAQGWETQYF
TGCAGCGTGGCTCAGGGCTGGGAGACCCAGTACTTC
>TRBD2|TRBV9|TRBJ2-1|NA
CASSRTSGSSNEQFF
TGTGCCAGCAGCAGGACTAGCGGGAGTTCCAATGAGCAGTTCTTC
>NA|TRBV29-1|TRBJ2-5|few
CSVLGRGHEETQYF
TGCAGCGTTTTGGGACGTGGCCATGAAGAGACCCAGTACTTC
>NA|TRBV2|TRBJ2-1|few
CASIWHSTDNEQFF
TGTGCCAGCATTTGGCACTCTACTGACAATGAGCAGTTCTTC
>NA|TRBV5-6|TRBJ2-5|NA
CASSFISPATQYF
TGTGCCAGCAGCTTTATATCCCCCGCTACCCAGTACTTC
>NA|TRBV5-1|TRBJ2-7|many
CASSRDLAYEQYF
TGCGCCAGCAGCCGGGACTTGGCTTACGAGCAGTACTTC
>NA|TRBV10-1|TRBJ2-7|NA
CASSESSGRPYEQYF
TGCGCCAGCAGTGAGTCTAGCGGAAGGCCCTACGAGCAGTACTTC